The sequence of this T cell receptor beta chain was determined in a study of CD8+ T cells in alopecia areata. Findings and limits, study-wide: Among patients, TCR sharing was less clear than in mice, a difference possibly due in part to HLA diversity in the patient population. Lesional scalp exceeded normal scalp in clonality, especially in alopecia totalis/universalis.

Reverse transcription of extracted RNA yielded cDNA, which provided the sequencing template. TCRdb's copy holds only in-frame clones and misses some; the assay was immunoSEQ multiplex PCR. The sample carries roughly 250,000 clones, around 67% recorded once. With 6 bases removed from V and 5 bases from J, the gap between germline ends came to 16 bases. The CDR3 consists of 14 residues. Germline lookup yields CDR1 MNHEY and CDR2 SMNVEV (reference sequence). Only a few counts were recorded for this clone. Its antigen remains unidentified. This TCR derives from a human donor with alopecia areata. The rearrangement joins TRBV27 to TRBJ1-2, with D possibly TRBD1 on 6 matching bases. Specimen: CD4+ T cells sorted from blood, collected at week 0. The CDR3 DNA reads as TGTGCCAGCAGATCCCCGGGACAAGCATATGGCTACACCTTC. Translating it yields CASRSPGQAYGYTF.